Presented here are 20 T cell receptor beta chains from one specimen sequenced in a study of PD-1 blockade in classical Hodgkin lymphoma. TCRdb's table, derived via immunoSEQ multiplex PCR, lists solely in-frame clones and lacks some. The data show about 110,000 clones, 89% seen once. After autologous stem cell transplantation all patients relapsed, and prior brentuximab vedotin exposure differed between cohorts. The sequencing here drew on peripheral blood mononuclear cells (PBMCs), taken before the second cycle of nivolumab. The receptors were sampled from a human donor with classical Hodgkin lymphoma.

This clone was detected once. Mismatch with germline at one junction end may stem from a read error. This chain uses TRBV5-1 with TRBJ2-7, with 8 bases aligning to TRBD1. From germline, CDR1 is SGHRS and CDR2 YFSETQ. The CDR3 contains 13 residues. The CDR3 loop is CASSTMAADRVSF. Written as DNA, the CDR3 is TGCGCCAGCAGTACGATGGCGGCGGACAGGGTATCCTTC.

The V call is TRBV6-6, the J call TRBJ2-3; 8 bases are a match to TRBD2. The germline V gene has CDR1 MNHNY and CDR2 SVGAGI (reference sequence). The CDR3 runs 15 residues. V was pared by 6 bases and J by 4 bases, with 9 bases of the junction left unmatched. The CDR3 sequence is CASRPSGSGADTQYF. The CDR3 DNA sequence: TGTGCCAGCAGACCGAGCGGGAGCGGGGCAGATACGCAGTATTTT.

This clone was seen a single time. The rearrangement joins TRBV5-1 to TRBJ1-4; D is ambiguous. The germline CDR1 and CDR2 sequences are SGHRS and YFSETQ. Trimming took 6 bases from V and 5 from J, leaving 11 bases between them. CDR3 length: 13 amino acids. CDR3 nucleotide sequence: TGCGCCAGCAACCTCAGCCCGAATGAAAAACTGTTTTTT. Translated: CASNLSPNEKLFF.

J is TRBJ2-7 and V is TRBV2, with 8 bases aligning to TRBD1. With V trimmed by 7 bases and J by 3 bases, 11 bases remained unmatched. The CDR3 runs 15 residues. The V gene's germline CDR1 is SNHLY and CDR2 FYNNEI. This CDR3 reads CASNHPRQGIYEQYF. Written as DNA, the CDR3 is TGTGCCAGCAATCACCCTCGACAGGGGATCTACGAGCAGTACTTC.

This clone occurred once. The rearrangement joins TRBV28 to TRBJ1-2; no reliable D call. V gave up 5 bases and J gave up 4 bases, with 8 bases separating them. Germline V gives CDR1 MDHEN, CDR2 SYDVKM. This CDR3 is 12 amino acids long. The chain's CDR3 is CASSPESYGYTF. For the CDR3, the DNA is TGTGCCAGCAGTCCTGAATCCTATGGCTACACCTTC.

The genes are TRBV10-3 and TRBJ1-5; tentatively, D is TRBD1 (6 bases). Germline CDR1 ENHRY, CDR2 SYGVKD. Trimming cost V 6 bases and J 5 bases, with 14 bases left between them. This CDR3 comprises 14 residues. CDR3 amino acids: CAISLEEGDQPQHF. The CDR3 bases are TGTGCCATCAGCCTGGAAGAGGGGGATCAGCCCCAGCATTTT.

This clone was recorded only once. The rearrangement uses TRBV28 and TRBJ1-1; TRBD1 might be the D (5 bases). V dropped 3 bases and J dropped 1 base, with 12 bases sitting between them. In germline, CDR1 is MDHEN, CDR2 SYDVKM. This CDR3 region has 15 residues. CDR3 DNA: TGTGCCAGCAGTTTGGGGGGGGACGAGAACACTGAAGCTTTCTTT. Translated: CASSLGGDENTEAFF.

In its sample, this clone was seen a few times. The rearrangement joins TRBV27 to TRBJ1-6; D remains ambiguous. V was shortened by 6 bases and J by 4 bases, with 10 bases between the two germline ends. This CDR3 region has 14 residues. Per the germline V gene, CDR1 is MNHEY and CDR2 is SMNVEV (reference sequence). CDR3 nucleotide sequence: TGTGCCAGCAGACTCTCAGAGTATAATTCACCCCTCCACTTT. Its protein product is CASRLSEYNSPLHF.

The genes are TRBV9 and TRBJ2-7; 7 bases fit TRBD2. CDR1 is SGDLS and CDR2 is YYNGEE in the germline V gene. V lost 3 bases, J lost 0 bases, and 9 bases stayed unmatched. The CDR3 extends over 16 amino acids. The DNA of the CDR3 is TGTGCCAGCAGCGCTCGGACTAGTTTAAGCTCCTACGAGCAGTACTTC. This gives the protein CASSARTSLSSYEQYF.

Comments on this clone: Other DNA sequences in this sample translate to the same CDR3. The chain joins TRBV18 to TRBJ1-5; no clear D. V was trimmed by 1 base and J by 5 bases, leaving 6 bases between them. The CDR3 has 13 residues. Germline values: CDR1 KGHSH, CDR2 LQKENI. CDR3 protein: CASSPQTDQPQHF. DNA of the CDR3: TGTGCCAGCTCACCACAGACGGATCAGCCCCAGCATTTT.

This chain connects TRBV18 to TRBJ2-7; D perhaps matches TRBD2 (6 bases). Between the trimmed V and J ends, which lost 1 base and 7 bases, there was a span of 11 bases. From germline, CDR1 is KGHSH and CDR2 LQKENI. The CDR3 covers 13 residues. The CDR3 coding sequence is TGTGCCAGCTCACCACAGACGGCGGGGGAGCAGTACTTC. Amino acid sequence: CASSPQTAGEQYF.

The chain employs TRBV6-5 and TRBJ2-5; 9 positions agree with TRBD1. In germline, CDR1 is MNHEY, CDR2 SVGAGI. With 6 bases clipped from V and 5 bases from J, the junction kept 4 bases outside the gene matches. This CDR3 contains 13 residues. For the CDR3, the DNA is TGTGCCAGCAGGGACAGGGGAGAGGAGACCCAGTACTTC. Its translation: CASRDRGEETQYF.

V usage is TRBV7-9 and J usage is TRBJ2-7; TRBD1 matches 8 bases. Germline CDR1 is SEHNR and CDR2 is FQNEAQ (reference sequence). The CDR3 loop spans 15 amino acids. V lost 5 bases, J lost 7 bases, and 13 bases stayed unmatched. The CDR3 DNA is TGTGCCAGCAGCGCCTATACAGGGGGACCTTTGGAGCAGTACTTC. Amino acids: CASSAYTGGPLEQYF.

The genes are TRBV27 and TRBJ2-1, with D possibly matching TRBD1 (6 bases). In germline, CDR1 is MNHEY, CDR2 SMNVEV (reference sequence). CDR3 length: 12 amino acids. V lost 4 bases, J lost 7 bases, and 8 bases lay in between. The CDR3 loop reads CASSSTGNEQFF. As DNA, the CDR3 is TGTGCCAGCAGTTCGACAGGTAATGAGCAGTTCTTC.

The chain employs TRBV28 and TRBJ2-2; D possibly corresponds to TRBD2 (5 bases). This CDR3 spans 13 amino acids. Between the trimmed V and J ends, which lost 2 bases and 5 bases, there was a span of 6 bases. The germline CDR1 and CDR2 sequences are MDHEN and SYDVKM. The CDR3, as DNA: TGTGCCAGCAGTTTACCGGGAACCGGGGAGCTGTTTTTT. Translated, it gives CASSLPGTGELFF. Complete variable domain (other parts from reference TRBV28 and TRBJ2-2): DVKVTQSSRYLVKRTGEKVFLECVQDMDHENMFWYRQDPGLGLRLIYFSYDVKMKEKGDIPEGYSVSREKKERFSLILESASTNQTSMYLCASSLPGTGELFFGEGSRLTVL.

This clone showed up just once. The V call is TRBV12-5, the J call TRBJ1-5, with 7 bases identical to TRBD1. CDR3 length: 18 amino acids. Germline CDR1 LGHNT, CDR2 FRNRAP. J was trimmed by 0 bases and V by 4 bases; bases with no gene match: 12. CDR3 sequence (DNA): TGTGCTAGTGGTTCATTCACGGGACAGACCCTTAGCAATCAGCCCCAGCATTTT. Its translation is CASGSFTGQTLSNQPQHF.

The chain is built from TRBV4-3 and TRBJ1-5; a possible D gene is TRBD1 (5 bases). CDR1 and CDR2 from the germline V gene are LGHNA and YSLEER. This CDR3 has 16 amino acids. With 0 bases removed from V and 1 base from J, the gap between germline ends came to 10 bases. CDR3 residues: CASSQDRGWSNQPQHF. CDR3 nucleotide sequence: TGCGCCAGCAGCCAAGATAGGGGATGGAGCAATCAGCCCCAGCATTTT.

V usage is TRBV6-5 and J usage is TRBJ2-7, with a weak D call TRBD2 (6 bases). Trimming pared 2 bases from V and 3 bases from J, leaving 11 bases between. Germline CDR1 is MNHEY and CDR2 is SVGAGI. The CDR3 totals 14 residues. Here the CDR3 DNA reads TGTGCCAGCAGTTACGTCGGGAGCCTCTACGAGCAGTACTTC. It yields the protein CASSYVGSLYEQYF.

This clone was counted once. The chain employs TRBV30 and TRBJ2-5; 7 nucleotides align to TRBD1. The CDR3 spans 13 residues. Germline CDR1 and CDR2: GTSNPN and SVGIG (reference sequence). The V gene end was trimmed by 2 bases and the J gene end by 4 bases; junction bases not matched to a gene: 4. CDR3 nucleotide sequence: TGTGCCTGGAGTCGCGACAGGGCAGAGACCCAGTACTTC. This encodes CAWSRDRAETQYF.

The rearrangement joins TRBV10-3 to TRBJ1-2; tentatively, D is TRBD1 (6 bases). The germline V and J ends were trimmed by 3 bases and 0 bases, with 8 bases remaining between them. The CDR3 runs to 14 residues. Looked up from germline, CDR1 is ENHRY and CDR2 is SYGVKD. CDR3 sequence reads: CAISEGGTNYGYTF. CDR3 in DNA: TGTGCCATCAGTGAAGGGGGGACTAACTATGGCTACACCTTC.